This TCR beta chain derives from a study of tumor-infiltrating lymphocytes in oesophageal squamous cell carcinoma. The germline gives CDR1 SGDLS, CDR2 YYNGEE. Trimming removed 3 bases at V and 9 bases at J, with 9 bases between. The CDR3 has 12 residues. Via MiXCR, TCRdb re-called the PCR reads, giving one row per CDR3 protein. The sample records several thousand distinct CDR3 sequences, 15% to 18% being singletons. The TCR comes from a male donor with esophageal squamous cell carcinoma. The sequencing input was blood. The V gene is TRBV9, the J gene TRBJ2-2; either TRBD1 or TRBD2 may fit D (5 bases each). CDR3 in amino acids: CASSDQGRELFF. CDR3 bases: TGTGCCAGCAGCGACCAGGGACGGGAGCTGTTTTTT.